The rows below give T cell receptor beta chains drawn from one sample of a study of identical twins. TCRdb reprocessed the 5' RACE reads with MiXCR, giving one entry per CDR3 protein. The profile shows around 450,000 distinct CDR3 sequences, approximately 15% of them singletons. These data were also reused for a study on yellow fever vaccine responses in identical twins.

The sequencing sample was made of CD4+ T cells sorted from blood. These receptors all stem from a woman younger than 35 in good health. Each CDR3 is given with its conserved first and last residue. The D gene is left open where the match is weak. A row's size may be missing; if present it is once, few, many or a size class.

cdr3_nt: TGTGCCAGCGTTGATACGGGGGCTCAAAACATTCAGTACTTC; cdr3_aa: CASVDTGAQNIQYF; clone_size: few; d_call: .; j_call: TRBJ2-4; v_call: TRBV6-2/TRBV6-3
cdr3_nt: TGTGCCAGCAGCTTCTGGAACAAGGGGGTTTTTGGAGAGACCCAGTACTTC; cdr3_aa: CASSFWNKGVFGETQYF; clone_size: .; d_call: .; j_call: TRBJ2-5; v_call: TRBV7-9
cdr3_nt: TGTGCCAGCAGTGCAGGGACAGGAGGTAATCAGCCCCAGCATTTT; cdr3_aa: CASSAGTGGNQPQHF; clone_size: many; d_call: TRBD1; j_call: TRBJ1-5; v_call: TRBV25-1
cdr3_nt: TGTGCCAGCACCCCCGTTGGAGGGGGCTTCGGGGAGCTGTTTTTT; cdr3_aa: CASTPVGGGFGELFF; clone_size: many; d_call: .; j_call: TRBJ2-2; v_call: TRBV27
cdr3_nt: TGCGCCAGCAATGCTCTCCCTGGCGGGGCCGTCACAGATACGCAGTATTTT; cdr3_aa: CASNALPGGAVTDTQYF; clone_size: few; d_call: .; j_call: TRBJ2-3; v_call: TRBV5-1
cdr3_nt: TGCAGTGTGCCAAGGGTCGGGGCGGGGCGGGCGCAGTTCTTC; cdr3_aa: CSVPRVGAGRAQFF; clone_size: .; d_call: .; j_call: TRBJ2-1; v_call: TRBV20-1
cdr3_nt: TGCGCCAGCAGCCAAGACCGCAGGGGAAGCACAGATACGCAGTATTTT; cdr3_aa: CASSQDRRGSTDTQYF; clone_size: many; d_call: .; j_call: TRBJ2-3; v_call: TRBV4-3
cdr3_nt: TGCAGTGCTGTCTCTCCAGCGGGGGGGCTTCGCAATGAGCAGTTCTTC; cdr3_aa: CSAVSPAGGLRNEQFF; clone_size: .; d_call: TRBD2; j_call: TRBJ2-1; v_call: TRBV20-1
cdr3_nt: TGCGCCAGCAGCCGCGGACAGGGCGGGATGGGCACTGAAGCTTTCTTT; cdr3_aa: CASSRGQGGMGTEAFF; clone_size: .; d_call: TRBD1; j_call: TRBJ1-1; v_call: TRBV5-1
cdr3_nt: TGTGCCAGCAGTTTACGGGGCGTTAGGAGGGAGACCCAGTACTTC; cdr3_aa: CASSLRGVRRETQYF; clone_size: .; d_call: .; j_call: TRBJ2-5; v_call: TRBV12-3/TRBV12-4
cdr3_nt: TGTGCCAGCAGGTCCTACTTTAGTTTATCTCGGGAGTTCCTGAATGAGCAGTTCTTC; cdr3_aa: CASRSYFSLSREFLNEQFF; clone_size: few; d_call: .; j_call: TRBJ2-1; v_call: TRBV28
cdr3_nt: TGTGCCAGCTCACACCGGGACAGGGTGGCTGGGGCCAACGTCCTGACTTTC; cdr3_aa: CASSHRDRVAGANVLTF; clone_size: few; d_call: TRBD1; j_call: TRBJ2-6; v_call: TRBV18
cdr3_nt: TGCAGTGCTAGAGCTAGCGGGAGGGAGAAGGCCGGGGAGCTGTTTTTT; cdr3_aa: CSARASGREKAGELFF; clone_size: few; d_call: TRBD2; j_call: TRBJ2-2; v_call: TRBV20-1
cdr3_nt: TGTGCCAGCTCACCAGGACAGATTAACTATGGCTACACCTTC; cdr3_aa: CASSPGQINYGYTF; clone_size: .; d_call: .; j_call: TRBJ1-2; v_call: TRBV18
cdr3_nt: TGTGCCAGCAGCTTAGTTAGTAGCGGGCTCACCGGGGAGCTGTTTTTT; cdr3_aa: CASSLVSSGLTGELFF; clone_size: few; d_call: TRBD2; j_call: TRBJ2-2; v_call: TRBV7-8
cdr3_nt: TGCGCCAGCAGCTCGGCCGGGCCGACCGTACATATAGAGACCCAGTACTTC; cdr3_aa: CASSSAGPTVHIETQYF; clone_size: few; d_call: .; j_call: TRBJ2-5; v_call: TRBV5-1
cdr3_nt: TGTGCCAGTATAATCGGACCACTAGCGGGGGACACCGGGGAGCTGTTTTTT; cdr3_aa: CASIIGPLAGDTGELFF; clone_size: few; d_call: TRBD2; j_call: TRBJ2-2; v_call: TRBV6-2/TRBV6-3
cdr3_nt: TGCAGCGTTGAACTAGCGGGATGGGAGCAGTACTTC; cdr3_aa: CSVELAGWEQYF; clone_size: .; d_call: TRBD2; j_call: TRBJ2-7; v_call: TRBV29-1
cdr3_nt: TGTGCCAGCAGCTTTATAAGAGGGAGCAATGAGCAGTTCTTC; cdr3_aa: CASSFIRGSNEQFF; clone_size: .; d_call: .; j_call: TRBJ2-1; v_call: TRBV7-2
cdr3_nt: TGCAGTGCTAGAGAGGCAGGACAAGAGACCCAGTACTTC; cdr3_aa: CSAREAGQETQYF; clone_size: few; d_call: .; j_call: TRBJ2-5; v_call: TRBV20-1
cdr3_nt: TGCGCCAGCAGTGAGTCCCGGACAGGGGCGAATGAGCAGTTCTTC; cdr3_aa: CASSESRTGANEQFF; clone_size: few; d_call: TRBD1; j_call: TRBJ2-1; v_call: TRBV10-1
cdr3_nt: TGTGCCATCAGTGACGGACTAGCGGGGCTCACAGATACGCAGTATTTT; cdr3_aa: CAISDGLAGLTDTQYF; clone_size: .; d_call: TRBD2; j_call: TRBJ2-3; v_call: TRBV10-3
cdr3_nt: TGTGCCAGCAGCAAAAGTAGACAGAGCACAGATACGCAGTATTTT; cdr3_aa: CASSKSRQSTDTQYF; clone_size: many; d_call: .; j_call: TRBJ2-3; v_call: TRBV21-1
cdr3_nt: TGCAGCGTTGGGACGCCCGGGACGTCGAACCCCTACGAGCAGTACTTC; cdr3_aa: CSVGTPGTSNPYEQYF; clone_size: .; d_call: .; j_call: TRBJ2-7; v_call: TRBV29-1
cdr3_nt: TGTGCCAGCAGTGAAGCGTTGGGGTATCAGCCCCAGCATTTT; cdr3_aa: CASSEALGYQPQHF; clone_size: .; d_call: .; j_call: TRBJ1-5; v_call: TRBV2
cdr3_nt: TGTGCCAGCAGTTACACAGGTTCGATCAACGAGCAGTACTTC; cdr3_aa: CASSYTGSINEQYF; clone_size: few; d_call: .; j_call: TRBJ2-7; v_call: TRBV6-2/TRBV6-3
cdr3_nt: TGCAGCGTTGAAAGGGGTAGCGGGAGCCAATACGAGCAGTACTTC; cdr3_aa: CSVERGSGSQYEQYF; clone_size: many; d_call: TRBD2; j_call: TRBJ2-7; v_call: TRBV29-1
cdr3_nt: TGTGCCAGCAGTTTTGGAATCGAGGGAGGGTTTACTTCTGGGGCCAACGTCCTGACTTTC; cdr3_aa: CASSFGIEGGFTSGANVLTF; clone_size: .; d_call: TRBD2; j_call: TRBJ2-6; v_call: TRBV12-3/TRBV12-4
cdr3_nt: TGTGCCATACAGGGGGAGGGATTCAATGAGCAGTTCTTC; cdr3_aa: CAIQGEGFNEQFF; clone_size: .; d_call: .; j_call: TRBJ2-1; v_call: TRBV10-3
cdr3_nt: TGCAGTGCTAGAGATACGGCCTCCTACGAGCAGTACTTC; cdr3_aa: CSARDTASYEQYF; clone_size: .; d_call: .; j_call: TRBJ2-7; v_call: TRBV20-1
cdr3_nt: TGCAGCGTTTCCCCCTTCCAGGCGGGAGGGGGGTACGAGCAGTACTTC; cdr3_aa: CSVSPFQAGGGYEQYF; clone_size: few; d_call: TRBD2; j_call: TRBJ2-7; v_call: TRBV29-1
cdr3_nt: TGTGCCATCACATCCCCCTGGGGAGATACGCAGTATTTT; cdr3_aa: CAITSPWGDTQYF; clone_size: .; d_call: .; j_call: TRBJ2-3; v_call: TRBV10-3
cdr3_nt: TGTGCCAGCAGTTACTCCATTCAGAGATATGGCTACACCTTC; cdr3_aa: CASSYSIQRYGYTF; clone_size: .; d_call: .; j_call: TRBJ1-2; v_call: TRBV6-5
cdr3_nt: TGTGCCAGCAGCAAAAGTGGGGGCGAGACCCAGTACTTC; cdr3_aa: CASSKSGGETQYF; clone_size: .; d_call: .; j_call: TRBJ2-5; v_call: TRBV7-2
cdr3_nt: TGTGCCAGCAGCTTTACCCTCTTAGACACTGAAGCTTTCTTT; cdr3_aa: CASSFTLLDTEAFF; clone_size: few; d_call: .; j_call: TRBJ1-1; v_call: TRBV7-2